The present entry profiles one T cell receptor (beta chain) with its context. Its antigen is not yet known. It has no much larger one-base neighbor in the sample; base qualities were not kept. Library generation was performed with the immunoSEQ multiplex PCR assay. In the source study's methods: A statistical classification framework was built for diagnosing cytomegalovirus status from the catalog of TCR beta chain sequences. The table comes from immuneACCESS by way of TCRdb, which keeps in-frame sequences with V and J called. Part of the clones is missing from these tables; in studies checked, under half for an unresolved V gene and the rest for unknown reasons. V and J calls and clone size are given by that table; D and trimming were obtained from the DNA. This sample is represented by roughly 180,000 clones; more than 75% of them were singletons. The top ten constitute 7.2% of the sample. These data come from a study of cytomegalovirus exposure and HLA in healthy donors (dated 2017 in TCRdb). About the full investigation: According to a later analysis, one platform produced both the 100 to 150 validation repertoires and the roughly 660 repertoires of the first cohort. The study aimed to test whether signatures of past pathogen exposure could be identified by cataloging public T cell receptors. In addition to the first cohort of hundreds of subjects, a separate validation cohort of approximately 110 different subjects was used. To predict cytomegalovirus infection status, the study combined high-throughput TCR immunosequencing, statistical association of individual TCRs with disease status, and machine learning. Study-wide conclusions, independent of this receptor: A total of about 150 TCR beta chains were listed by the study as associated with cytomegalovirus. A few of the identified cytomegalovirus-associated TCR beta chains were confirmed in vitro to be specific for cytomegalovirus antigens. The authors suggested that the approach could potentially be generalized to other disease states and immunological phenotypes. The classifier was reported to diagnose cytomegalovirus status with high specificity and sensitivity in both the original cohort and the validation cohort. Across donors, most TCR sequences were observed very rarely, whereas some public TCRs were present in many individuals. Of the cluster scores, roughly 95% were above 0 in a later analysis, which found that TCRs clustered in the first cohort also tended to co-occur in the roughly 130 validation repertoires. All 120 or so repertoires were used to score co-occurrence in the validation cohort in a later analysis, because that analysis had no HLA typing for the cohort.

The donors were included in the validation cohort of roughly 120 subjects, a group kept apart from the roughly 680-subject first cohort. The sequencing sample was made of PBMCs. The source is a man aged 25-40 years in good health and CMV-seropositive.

CDR3 loop: CASSAQGGNQPQHF. The nucleotide sequence is TGTGCCAGTAGTGCACAGGGAGGCAATCAGCCCCAGCATTTT. The sequence is built from TRBV19 and TRBJ1-5, with a weak D call of TRBD1 (6 bases match). Trimming removed 5 bases from V and 2 bases from J, leaving 10 bases between the germline ends. Reading from cysteine to phenylalanine, the CDR3 counts 14 amino acids. Only CDR3 DNA remains: 42 bases, in frame from the first base. Sequences LNHDA (CDR1) and SQIVND (CDR2) are obtained from the germline V gene (reference sequence).